This T cell receptor beta chain emerged from a study of shared clonotypes between healthy human individuals. The CD4+ fraction was divided into a CD45RA+ naive subset and a CD45RA-negative memory subset. Profiling relied on immunoSEQ multiplex PCR, and the TCRdb table lists in-frame clones only, not all of them. The sample holds under 2.5 million clones, 85% to 95% seen once. As concerns this clone: Its antigen is unidentified.

Trimming stripped 6 bases from V and 4 bases from J, with 15 bases between. The CDR3 extends over 14 amino acids. Germline CDR1 reads MNHNS; CDR2 reads SASEGT. General study findings and limits: Around 5% was the fraction of naive CD4 clonotypes found shared across several donors. Only blood underwent sampling, and tissue repertoires likely differ. Some clonotypes were shared by all four sorted-subset donors, while others were not shared. The non-shared ones had lower generation probabilities than the shared ones.

This TCR was recovered from a man between 18 and 35 years old in good health. Some clones in this sample may be carry-over from other donors' samples. Sample: naive CD4+ T cells from PBMCs. The subset denotes: CD45RA+ positively selected. The V gene is TRBV6-1, the J gene TRBJ2-5; either TRBD1 or TRBD2 may fit D (6 bases each). DNA for the CDR3: TGTGCCAGCAGCCAACCGGGGGCAGCAGAGACCCAGTACTTC. This translates into CASSQPGAAETQYF.